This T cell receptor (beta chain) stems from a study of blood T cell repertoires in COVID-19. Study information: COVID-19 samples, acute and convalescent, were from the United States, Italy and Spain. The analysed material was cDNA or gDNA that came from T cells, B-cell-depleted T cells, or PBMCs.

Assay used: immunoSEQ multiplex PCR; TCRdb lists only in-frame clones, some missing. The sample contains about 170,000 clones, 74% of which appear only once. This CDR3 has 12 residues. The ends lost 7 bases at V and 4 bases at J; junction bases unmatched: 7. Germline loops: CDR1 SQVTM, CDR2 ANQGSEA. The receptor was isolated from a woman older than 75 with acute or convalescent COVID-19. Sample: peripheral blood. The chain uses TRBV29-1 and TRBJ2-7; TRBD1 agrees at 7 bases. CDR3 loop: CSAKDRDYEQYF. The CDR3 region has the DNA TGCAGCGCCAAAGACAGGGATTACGAGCAGTACTTC.